Listed below are T cell receptor beta chains from one sample, sequenced in a study of blood T cells in healthy people across ages. TCRdb re-called the 5' RACE reads with MiXCR, one entry per CDR3 protein. The sample includes over 1,500,000 distinct CDR3 sequences, roughly two fifths of them seen just once. The sequenced sample consisted of blood. Receptors originate from a human donor in good health. Each CDR3 is given with its conserved first and last residue. A D gene is named only where the DNA matches it firmly. A row's size may be missing; if present it is once, few, many or a size class.

J,V,D,size,DNA,CDR3
TRBJ2-1,TRBV18,TRBD2,once,TGTGCCAGCAGGGGACTAGCGGGGGCCCACAATGAGCAGTTCTTC,CASRGLAGAHNEQFF
TRBJ2-3,TRBV12-3/TRBV12-4,-,-,TGTGCCAGCAACCTCCAGGACCTCCCAACAGATACGCAGTATTTT,CASNLQDLPTDTQYF
TRBJ2-3,TRBV29-1,-,few,TGCAGCCCTAAAAAGGGAGATACGCAGTATTTT,CSPKKGDTQYF
TRBJ2-5,TRBV5-1,-,few,TGCGCCAGCAGCTTGTGGGGGGCCTATACAGAGACCCAGTACTTC,CASSLWGAYTETQYF
TRBJ2-3,TRBV18,-,-,TGTGCCAGCTCACCACCGGGGGAATCAGTCCGCACAGATACGCAGTATTTT,CASSPPGESVRTDTQYF
TRBJ2-7,TRBV7-3,-,many,TGTGCCAGCCCTTCTCTAGCTCTCTCCTACGAGCAGTACTTC,CASPSLALSYEQYF
TRBJ2-3,TRBV7-2,TRBD2,once,TGTGCCAGCAGCTTAGGACCGGGACTAGCGGGGGGGTTGGATACGCAGTATTTT,CASSLGPGLAGGLDTQYF
TRBJ2-7,TRBV6-5,TRBD1,-,TGTGCCAGCAGTTACGGGACAGGGCCTCCCTACGAGCAGTACTTC,CASSYGTGPPYEQYF
TRBJ2-1,TRBV7-3,-,few,TGTGCCAGCAGCCTTACCTCGACTCCTCCAAATGAGCAGTTCTTC,CASSLTSTPPNEQFF
TRBJ2-7,TRBV7-2,TRBD1,-,TGTGCCAGCAGCTTAGGGACAGGGGGGGTTGGCGAGCAGTACTTC,CASSLGTGGVGEQYF
TRBJ2-7,TRBV6-2/TRBV6-3,-,-,TGTGCCAGCAGTTACTCACCCCGGACTACCTCCTACGAGCAGTACTTC,CASSYSPRTTSYEQYF
TRBJ2-3,TRBV20-1,-,few,TGCAGTGCTATATCGTTGGTTTCCACAGATACGCAGTATTTT,CSAISLVSTDTQYF
TRBJ2-7,TRBV5-5,-,-,TGTGCCAGCAGCCCCCTCACGTATCACGAGCAGTACTTC,CASSPLTYHEQYF
TRBJ2-1,TRBV7-3,-,few,TGTGCCAGCAGCTTACATGGGGGCAATGAGCAGTTCTTC,CASSLHGGNEQFF
TRBJ2-7,TRBV2,-,-,TGTGCCAGTTCGAGAGGGGCCCCCTACGAGCAGTACTTC,CASSRGAPYEQYF
TRBJ2-3,TRBV6-5,TRBD1,-,TGTGCCAGCAGTTCTCGGACAGGGGGCATCCTGCTGGATACGCAGTATTTT,CASSSRTGGILLDTQYF
TRBJ1-2,TRBV7-2,-,many,TGTGCCAGCAGCTTAGCGGGTACGGGAGGCTACACCTTC,CASSLAGTGGYTF
TRBJ2-7,TRBV29-1,-,few,TGCAGCGTTGAAGGCCAGCAATACGAGCAGTACTTC,CSVEGQQYEQYF
TRBJ1-4,TRBV6-6,TRBD1,once,TGTGCCAGCAGTCACGGACAGGGTAATGAAAAACTGTTTTTT,CASSHGQGNEKLFF
TRBJ2-6,TRBV12-3/TRBV12-4,-,many,TGTGCCAGCAGACTCCCTGGCAGCTCTGGGGCCAACGTCCTGACTTTC,CASRLPGSSGANVLTF
TRBJ2-7,TRBV7-2,TRBD2,-,TGTGCCAGCAGAGGAACTAGCGGGGTCTACGAGCAGTACTTC,CASRGTSGVYEQYF
TRBJ2-7,TRBV14,-,few,TGTGCCAGCAGCCAGGCAGGGCCCCTCTACGAGCAGTACTTC,CASSQAGPLYEQYF
TRBJ1-2,TRBV12-3/TRBV12-4,TRBD1,-,TGTGCCAGCAGTCGGACAGGGGGGTTCTATGGCTACACCTTC,CASSRTGGFYGYTF
TRBJ2-7,TRBV5-6,TRBD1,-,TGTGCCAGCAGCTTGATATTTGGGACAGCCTACGAGCAGTACTTC,CASSLIFGTAYEQYF
TRBJ1-1,TRBV29-1,-,-,TGCAGCGTTAGACAGGCGGACACTGAAGCTTTCTTT,CSVRQADTEAFF
TRBJ1-1,TRBV29-1,-,-,TGCAGCGCTGGGGAAGGACAGAACACTGAAGCTTTCTTT,CSAGEGQNTEAFF
TRBJ2-1,TRBV20-1,TRBD1,-,TGCAGTAAGGGGGACAGGGGATGGGGTGAGCAGTTCTTC,CSKGDRGWGEQFF
TRBJ2-7,TRBV10-3,TRBD2,-,TGTGCCATCAGCTCCGGGAGGCCCTCCTACGAGCAGTACTTC,CAISSGRPSYEQYF
TRBJ1-2,TRBV29-1,-,-,TGCAGCGTTGTTGGGAAAGGGGGGAACTATGGCTACACCTTC,CSVVGKGGNYGYTF
TRBJ1-5,TRBV20-1,-,many,TGCAGTGCTACAGGGACGTCGCTTAATCAGCCCCAGCATTTT,CSATGTSLNQPQHF
TRBJ2-1,TRBV10-3,TRBD1,-,TGTGCCATCAGTGAAGGTTCAGGGGGCTACGATGAGCAGTTCTTC,CAISEGSGGYDEQFF
TRBJ1-2,TRBV29-1,TRBD1,few,TGCAGCGCTGCCGGGACAGCTCCCGACTATGGCTACACCTTC,CSAAGTAPDYGYTF
TRBJ2-1,TRBV4-3,TRBD2,-,TGCACCAGCAGCCAAGAGCGCGCGGGGGAAAACAATGAGCGGTTCTTC,CTSSQERAGENNERFF
TRBJ2-3,TRBV12-3/TRBV12-4,TRBD2,-,TGTGCCAGCAGTTCGGTTAGCGGGGCAGATACGCAGTATTTT,CASSSVSGADTQYF
TRBJ2-7,TRBV20-1,-,-,TGCAGTGCTAGCGAATTGACAGGCTACGAGCAGTACTTC,CSASELTGYEQYF
TRBJ2-3,TRBV6-5,-,once,TGTGCCAGCAGCGAGGGACGTACCCCCACAGATACGCAGTATTTT,CASSEGRTPTDTQYF